This TCR beta chain was identified in a study of tumor-infiltrating lymphocytes in primary liver carcinoma. Turning to the study itself: Staging placed the tumors at T1-T3 N0M0, and they measured about 4.2 to 10 cm across.

Starting from around 510 ng of total RNA, TCR beta cDNA was produced with a primer in the constant region. Slightly modified ARM-PCR served as the procedure for the TCR beta libraries. These libraries came from three rounds of nested multiplex PCR. Primers for the first two PCR rounds were TRBV1-TRBV30 forward primers and a C-beta reverse primer (around 10 cycles per round). In TCRdb, the multiplex PCR reads were re-called with MiXCR into one record per CDR3 protein. This table has just under 95,000 distinct CDR3 sequences, 55% to 75% appearing once. Scientists recovered RNA and DNA together from approximately 20-30 mg of unsorted bulk tissue. The V end lost 6 bases, the J end lost 0 bases, and 3 bases lay between the germline ends. Germline CDR1 reads SEHNR; CDR2 reads FQNEAQ (reference sequence). The CDR3 extends over 13 amino acids.

The V call is TRBV7-9, the J call TRBJ2-6; D is undetermined. This TCR was sampled from a middle-aged man with primary liver carcinoma and hepatitis B virus infection. The sample was tumor-adjacent normal liver tissue. The CDR3 protein is CASRDSGANVLTF. The CDR3 bases are TGTGCCAGCAGGGACTCTGGGGCCAACGTCCTGACTTTC.